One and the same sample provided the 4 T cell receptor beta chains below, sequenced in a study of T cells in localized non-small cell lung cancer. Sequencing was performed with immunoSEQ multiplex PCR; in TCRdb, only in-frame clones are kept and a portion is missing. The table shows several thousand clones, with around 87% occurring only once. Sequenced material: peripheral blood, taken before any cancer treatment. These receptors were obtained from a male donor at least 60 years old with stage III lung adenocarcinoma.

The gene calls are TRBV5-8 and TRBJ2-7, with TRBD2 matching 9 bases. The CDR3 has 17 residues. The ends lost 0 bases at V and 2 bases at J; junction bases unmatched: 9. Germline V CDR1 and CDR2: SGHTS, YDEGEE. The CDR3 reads CASSLDQGLAKTYEQYF. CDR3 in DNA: TGTGCCAGCAGCTTGGATCAGGGACTAGCAAAAACCTACGAGCAGTACTTC.

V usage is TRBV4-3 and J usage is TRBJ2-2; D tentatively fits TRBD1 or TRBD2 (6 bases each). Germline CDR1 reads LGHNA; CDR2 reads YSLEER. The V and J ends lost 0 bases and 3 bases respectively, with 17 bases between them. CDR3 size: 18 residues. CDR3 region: CASSQDLPGGVYTGELFF. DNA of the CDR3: TGCGCCAGCAGCCAAGATCTCCCCGGGGGCGTGTACACCGGGGAGCTGTTTTTT.

The CDR3 here is CASSIQLSGTKGGEQYF. CDR3 nucleotide sequence: TGTGCCAGTAGTATACAACTTTCCGGGACGAAAGGGGGCGAGCAGTACTTC. The genes are TRBV19 and TRBJ2-7; possibly TRBD1 for D (6 bases). The CDR3 spans 17 residues. Germline-derived CDR1 and CDR2 are LNHDA and SQIVND (reference sequence). The V and J ends lost 2 bases and 6 bases respectively, with 23 bases between them.

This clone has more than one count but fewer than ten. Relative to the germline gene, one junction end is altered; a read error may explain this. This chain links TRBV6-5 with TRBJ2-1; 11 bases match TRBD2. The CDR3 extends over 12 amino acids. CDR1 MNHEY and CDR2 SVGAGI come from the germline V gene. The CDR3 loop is CASSSIAGGPIF. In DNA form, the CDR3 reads TGTGCCAGCAGTTCAATAGCGGGGGGGCCGATCTTC.